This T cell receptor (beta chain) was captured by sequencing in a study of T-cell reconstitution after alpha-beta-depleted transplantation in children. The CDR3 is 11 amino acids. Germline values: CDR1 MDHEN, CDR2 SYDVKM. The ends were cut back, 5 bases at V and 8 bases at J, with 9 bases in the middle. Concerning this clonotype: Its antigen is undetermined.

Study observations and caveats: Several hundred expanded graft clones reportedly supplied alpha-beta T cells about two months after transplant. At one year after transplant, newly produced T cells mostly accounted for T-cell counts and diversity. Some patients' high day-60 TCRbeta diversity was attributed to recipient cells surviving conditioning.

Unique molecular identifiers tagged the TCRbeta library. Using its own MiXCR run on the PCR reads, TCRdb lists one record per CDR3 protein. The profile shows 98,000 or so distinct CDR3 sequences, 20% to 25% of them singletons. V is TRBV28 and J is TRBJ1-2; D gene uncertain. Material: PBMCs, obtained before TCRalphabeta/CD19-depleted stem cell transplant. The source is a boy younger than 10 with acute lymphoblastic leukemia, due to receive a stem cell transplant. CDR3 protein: CASSPKYGYTF. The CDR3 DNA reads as TGTGCCAGCAGTCCGAAGTACGGCTACACCTTC.